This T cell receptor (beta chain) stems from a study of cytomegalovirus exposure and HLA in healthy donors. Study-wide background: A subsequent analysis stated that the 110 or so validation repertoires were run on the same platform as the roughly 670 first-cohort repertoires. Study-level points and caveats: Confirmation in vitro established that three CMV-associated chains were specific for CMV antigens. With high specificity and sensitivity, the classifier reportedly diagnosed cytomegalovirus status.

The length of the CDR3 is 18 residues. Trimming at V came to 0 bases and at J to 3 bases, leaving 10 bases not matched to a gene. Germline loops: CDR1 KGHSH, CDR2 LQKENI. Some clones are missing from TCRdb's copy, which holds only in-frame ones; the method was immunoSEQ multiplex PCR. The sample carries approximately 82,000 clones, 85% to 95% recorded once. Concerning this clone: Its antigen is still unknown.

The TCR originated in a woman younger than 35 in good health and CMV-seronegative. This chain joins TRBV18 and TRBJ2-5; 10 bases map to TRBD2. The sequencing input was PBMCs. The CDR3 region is CASSPPGRELAGKETQYF. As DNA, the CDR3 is TGTGCCAGCTCACCACCTGGCCGTGAACTAGCGGGGAAAGAGACCCAGTACTTC.